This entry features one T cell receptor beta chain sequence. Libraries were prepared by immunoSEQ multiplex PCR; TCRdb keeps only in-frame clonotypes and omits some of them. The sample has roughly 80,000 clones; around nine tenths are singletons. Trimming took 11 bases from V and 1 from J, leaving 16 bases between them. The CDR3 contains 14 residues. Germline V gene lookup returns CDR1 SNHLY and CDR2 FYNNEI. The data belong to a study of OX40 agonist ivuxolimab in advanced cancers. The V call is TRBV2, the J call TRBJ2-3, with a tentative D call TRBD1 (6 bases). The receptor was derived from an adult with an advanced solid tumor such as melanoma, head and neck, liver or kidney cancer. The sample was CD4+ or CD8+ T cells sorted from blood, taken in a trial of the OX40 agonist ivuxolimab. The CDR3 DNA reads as TGTGCCGGGACAAGGGACGGAGGCACAGATACGCAGTATTTT. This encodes CAGTRDGGTDTQYF.